By proportion, the clone carrying this T cell receptor beta chain is medium-sized. The CDR3 runs 15 residues. The germline V gene has CDR1 MNHEY and CDR2 SVGAGI. The V end was cut by 5 bases, the J end by 5 bases, with 17 bases between. The sample comes from a study of blood T cell repertoires in COVID-19. Study summary: Acute and convalescent COVID-19 specimens originated in the United States, Italy and Spain. From T cells, B-cell-depleted T cells, or PBMCs came the material, which was cDNA or gDNA.

As originally analysed: Estimation of nucleated cell counts relied on the amplification of reference gene primers. Libraries were prepared by immunoSEQ multiplex PCR; TCRdb keeps only in-frame clonotypes and omits some of them. That table is the source of V, J and clone size, and D and trimming were worked out from the DNA. In the table there are about 200,000 clones, 88% of which are singletons. The receptor's source is a man in his late teens or twenties with active or convalescent COVID-19. The chain uses TRBV6-5 and TRBJ2-3, with D maybe TRBD2 (6 bases). What was sequenced was peripheral blood. The CDR3 sequence is CASSRAGPSQDTQYF. Written as DNA, the CDR3 is TGTGCCAGCAGTCGTGCGGGACCCAGCCAAGATACGCAGTATTTT.